Listed below are T cell receptor beta chains from one sample, sequenced in a study of blood T cell repertoires in COVID-19. Sequenced by immunoSEQ multiplex PCR; TCRdb stores in-frame clones only, minus some. The data contain about 160,000 clones, around four fifths of them singletons. The sequencing sample was made of peripheral blood. These TCRs come from an elderly woman with acute or convalescent COVID-19. CDR3s include the opening cysteine and the closing phenylalanine or tryptophan. A D gene is named only where the DNA matches it firmly. Not every row has a clone size; where given, it reads once, few, many or a size class.

d_call j_call v_call clone_size cdr3_aa cdr3_nt
TRBD1 TRBJ2-5 TRBV5-1 - CASSRAITGGGKETQYF TGCGCCAGCAGCCGCGCTATAACAGGGGGCGGGAAGGAGACCCAGTACTTC
- TRBJ1-1 TRBV7-2 - CASSFLGGVRSTEAFF TGTGCCAGCAGCTTCCTGGGGGGGGTTCGGAGCACTGAAGCTTTCTTT
- TRBJ1-2 TRBV3-1/TRBV3-2 few CASSRGGINYGYTF TGTGCCAGCAGCCGGGGGGGAATTAACTATGGCTACACCTTC
TRBD2 TRBJ2-5 TRBV7-2 - CASSQNPGGGAETQYF TGTGCCAGCAGCCAAAACCCGGGGGGAGGTGCAGAGACCCAGTACTTC
TRBD1 TRBJ1-1 TRBV18 - CASSSQGTANTEAFF TGTGCCAGCTCATCACAAGGGACAGCGAACACTGAAGCTTTCTTT
TRBD1 TRBJ2-5 TRBV20-1 - CSASIPGTGLETQYF TGCAGTGCTAGTATTCCCGGGACAGGGTTAGAGACCCAGTACTTC
TRBD2 TRBJ2-1 TRBV10-2 few CASSESPAGGIDGNEQFF TGCGCCAGCAGTGAGTCACCAGCGGGAGGGATAGATGGAAATGAGCAGTTCTTC
TRBD2 TRBJ2-2 TRBV5-1 - CASSVGLATGELFF TGCGCCAGCAGTGTGGGACTAGCGACCGGGGAGCTGTTTTTT
- TRBJ1-3 TRBV9 - CASSAGRTSGNTIYF TGTGCCAGCAGCGCCGGACGGACTTCTGGAAACACCATATATTTT
- TRBJ2-2 TRBV6-2/TRBV6-3 - CASSREWDTGELFF TGTGCCAGCAGCAGGGAGTGGGACACCGGGGAGCTGTTTTTT
- TRBJ2-7 TRBV19 few CASSYDRTYEQYF TGTGCCAGTAGTTACGACAGGACCTACGAGCAGTACTTC
TRBD1 TRBJ2-1 TRBV18 - CASSRTGANEQFF TGTGCCAGCTCGCGGACAGGGGCGAATGAGCAGTTCTTC
TRBD1 TRBJ1-2 TRBV19 - CASSVGWDRLNHGYTF TGTGCCAGTAGTGTGGGGTGGGACAGACTGAACCATGGCTACACCTTC
- TRBJ1-2 TRBV5-1 - CASSPYAPENGYTF TGCGCCAGCAGCCCCTACGCCCCGGAGAATGGCTACACCTTC
TRBD1 TRBJ1-3 TRBV7-9 - CASSPLEGGRRGNTIYF TGTGCCAGCAGCCCCCTTGAAGGGGGCCGGAGGGGAAACACCATATATTTT
- TRBJ2-7 TRBV18 once CASSLPGTPYEQYF TGTGCCAGCTCACTCCCCGGGACACCCTACGAGCAGTACTTC
- TRBJ1-2 TRBV7-9 - CASSDNRAGGYGYTF TGTGCCAGCAGCGATAACAGGGCTGGGGGCTATGGCTACACCTTC
- TRBJ1-3 TRBV4-2 - CASSQAFRVSSGNTIYF TGTGCCAGCAGCCAAGCTTTTCGGGTCAGCTCTGGAAACACCATATATTTT
TRBD2 TRBJ2-1 TRBV9 - CASSVGGRYNEQFF TGTGCCAGCAGCGTAGGCGGGAGATACAATGAGCAGTTCTTC
TRBD1 TRBJ2-1 TRBV19 - CAASEGTGNNEQFF TGTGCCGCGTCTGAAGGGACAGGGAACAATGAGCAGTTCTTC
TRBD1 TRBJ1-1 TRBV7-9 - CASSLPRDRDLTEAFF TGTGCCAGCAGCTTACCCCGGGACAGGGACCTCACTGAAGCTTTCTTT
TRBD2 TRBJ2-1 TRBV10-1 - CASSANPGLAGSEQFF TGCGCCAGCAGTGCCAATCCGGGACTAGCGGGAAGTGAGCAGTTCTTC
TRBD2 TRBJ2-1 TRBV29-1 - CSGRSSGKGQQFF TGCAGCGGGAGGTCTAGCGGTAAGGGGCAGCAGTTCTTC
- TRBJ2-2 TRBV2 - CASNGVGANTGELFF TGTGCCAGCAATGGGGTCGGGGCGAACACCGGGGAGCTGTTTTTT
- TRBJ1-1 TRBV20-1 - CSASGQTEAFF TGCAGTGCTAGTGGGCAAACTGAAGCTTTCTTT
- TRBJ2-1 TRBV6-5 - CASSSRYNEQFF TGTGCCAGCAGTAGTCGGTACAATGAGCAGTTCTTC
- TRBJ1-5 TRBV7-2 - CASSFQGNSNQPQHF TGTGCCAGCAGCTTCCAGGGGAATAGCAATCAGCCCCAGCATTTT
- TRBJ2-2 TRBV6-4 medium-sized CASSDSTLDTGELFF TGTGCCAGCAGTGACTCGACTCTAGACACCGGGGAGCTGTTTTTT
- TRBJ1-1 TRBV9 - CASSVVSGNTEAFF TGTGCCAGCAGCGTAGTATCAGGGAACACTGAAGCTTTCTTT
TRBD1 TRBJ2-1 TRBV5-1 - CASSLAGTGLRNEQFF TGCGCCAGCAGCTTGGCCGGGACAGGGTTAAGGAATGAGCAGTTCTTC
TRBD1 TRBJ1-5 TRBV5-5 - CASSLGTQGNQPQHF TGTGCCAGCAGCTTGGGGACACAGGGGAATCAGCCCCAGCATTTT
- TRBJ2-1 TRBV21-1 - CASSKTKGRGLAGDNEQFF TGTGCCAGCAGCAAAACGAAGGGCAGAGGACTAGCGGGGGACAATGAGCAGTTCTTC
- TRBJ2-2 TRBV2 - CASSIQGTLNTGELFF TGTGCCAGCAGTATACAGGGAACCTTGAACACCGGGGAGCTGTTTTTT
TRBD1 TRBJ2-7 TRBV25-1 once CASSDPRGYEQYF TGTGCCAGCAGTGACCCCAGGGGGTACGAGCAGTACTTC
TRBD1 TRBJ2-1 TRBV6-5 - CASSWTGGRVNEQFF TGTGCCAGCAGTTGGACAGGGGGTAGGGTCAATGAGCAGTTCTTC
- TRBJ2-7 TRBV5-1 - CASSSVYSSSYEQYF TGCGCCAGCAGCTCGGTATACAGCAGCTCCTACGAGCAGTACTTC
TRBD1 TRBJ1-6 TRBV19 - CASSILADRGGNSPLHF TGTGCCAGTAGTATCCTCGCGGACAGGGGAGGTAATTCACCCCTCCACTTT
TRBD2 TRBJ2-1 TRBV6-5 once CASSSPARGGYNEQFF TGTGCCAGCAGTTCACCGGCGCGGGGGGGATACAATGAGCAGTTCTTC
- TRBJ1-2 TRBV30 once CAWSAGKSGYTF TGTGCCTGGAGTGCGGGGAAGTCTGGCTACACCTTC
- TRBJ2-2 TRBV10-3 - CAISEDSRTGELFF TGTGCCATCAGTGAAGACTCCCGGACCGGGGAGCTGTTTTTT
TRBD1 TRBJ1-4 TRBV10-3 few CAISPGGGDQLFF TGTGCCATCAGTCCTGGAGGGGGCGATCAACTGTTTTTT
TRBD2 TRBJ2-1 TRBV19 many CASRTSGRAYSYNEQFF TGTGCCAGTAGGACTAGCGGGAGGGCCTACTCCTACAATGAGCAGTTCTTC
TRBD2 TRBJ2-7 TRBV19 few CASSPGTSAYEQYF TGTGCCAGTTCTCCCGGGACTAGCGCCTACGAGCAGTACTTC
- TRBJ2-1 TRBV2 - CASSEQGGEQFF TGTGCCAGCAGTGAACAGGGTGGTGAGCAGTTCTTC
TRBD1 TRBJ1-2 TRBV19 - CASSIDQGDLYGYTF TGTGCCAGTAGTATAGATCAGGGGGACCTCTATGGCTACACCTTC
- TRBJ2-5 TRBV5-1 - CASSLEGVETQYF TGCGCCAGCAGCTTGGAAGGGGTCGAGACCCAGTACTTC
TRBD2 TRBJ2-1 TRBV5-4 - CASSPTSGRDNEQFF TGTGCCAGCAGCCCAACTAGCGGGAGGGACAATGAGCAGTTCTTC
TRBD2 TRBJ2-1 TRBV6-2/TRBV6-3 - CASSYSPASGSYNEQFF TGTGCCAGCAGTTACTCCCCAGCTAGCGGGAGCTACAATGAGCAGTTCTTC
TRBD2 TRBJ2-7 TRBV6-2/TRBV6-3 - CASSYSFPGTSDRRYEQYF TGTGCCAGCAGTTACTCCTTCCCCGGGACTAGCGACCGCCGCTACGAGCAGTACTTC
- TRBJ2-3 TRBV5-8 - CASSRADTQYF TGTGCCAGCAGCCGGGCAGATACGCAGTATTTT
TRBD1 TRBJ1-1 TRBV6-2/TRBV6-3 - CASSDRQGSTEAFF TGTGCCAGCAGTGACCGACAGGGGTCCACTGAAGCTTTCTTT
- TRBJ2-7 TRBV11-2 - CASSQGITEQYF TGTGCCAGCAGCCAGGGCATCACCGAGCAGTACTTC
TRBD1 TRBJ1-1 TRBV7-9 few CASSIGTDTEAFF TGTGCCAGCAGCATCGGGACAGACACTGAAGCTTTCTTT